Included here is one T cell receptor (beta chain) sequence, with context. As yet, its antigen is unknown. The data stem from a study of beta chain features in type 1 diabetes. General study findings and limits: The similarity of naive, central memory and Treg TCRB repertoires appeared greater among patients than among healthy donors. People with Type 1 diabetes carried modestly yet significantly shorter TCRB CDR3s in all four CD4+ subsets. Insertions were fewer and deletions more numerous at VDJ junctions in type 1 diabetes patients. There was a possibility that cDNA sequencing over-represented cells with high TCR expression.

All of the sorted populations showed purity greater than 98%. Expressed TCRB transcripts were sequenced because the isolated RNA had all been reverse transcribed beforehand. Assay: immunoSEQ multiplex PCR; the TCRdb copy retains only in-frame clones and omits some. The repertoire holds around 310,000 clones, with about 14% as singletons. This CDR3 spans 15 amino acids. Germline CDR1 LNHNV, CDR2 YYDKDF (reference sequence). Trimming took 0 bases from V and 4 from J, leaving 10 bases between them. The sequence came from a woman aged 18-35 years with type 1 diabetes. The chain uses TRBV15 and TRBJ2-1; D remains unclear. Sequencing input: naive CD4+ T cells from blood. For the CDR3, the DNA is TGTGCCACCAGCAGAGATTCGGCAGGTTACAATGAGCAGTTCTTC. It encodes CATSRDSAGYNEQFF.